Only one count was recorded for the clone carrying this TCR beta chain. Its target is unknown. Trimming pared 6 bases from V and 11 bases from J, leaving 19 bases between. Looked up from germline, CDR1 is MNHNS and CDR2 is SASEGT. CDR3 size: 13 residues. These data are taken from a study of shared clonotypes between healthy human individuals. General study findings and limits: Some clonotypes were shared by all four sorted-subset donors, while others were not shared. The non-shared ones had lower generation probabilities than the shared ones.

Everyone who donated was a Caucasian adult who lived in Nashville, Tennessee. CD4+ cell separation produced CD45RA+ naive and CD45RA-negative memory subsets. The assay was immunoSEQ multiplex PCR, and TCRdb's table has in-frame clones only and misses some. The data show over a million clones, about 80% seen once. Material: memory CD4+ T cells from PBMCs. Subset specified: CD45RA-negative fraction. The sequence derives from a man aged 18 to 30 in good health. Some clones in this sample may be carry-over from other donors' samples. This chain links TRBV6-1 with TRBJ1-1; TRBD1 is a possible D gene (5 bases). The DNA for the CDR3 is TGTGCCAGCAGCCCTCTGAGAGGGGAAGGGGCTTTCTTT. Protein product: CASSPLRGEGAFF.